Listed here are 27 T cell receptor beta chains from one sample, sequenced in a study of shared clonotypes between healthy human individuals (TCRdb year 2020). Libraries were made using the immunoSEQ multiplex PCR assay. What TCRdb holds here is the immuneACCESS table cut down to in-frame rearrangements. Part of the clones is not present; checked against another copy, under half of the missing clones reflect an unresolved V gene, and the others are unexplained. The sample table contains under 650,000 clones; only one count was recorded for 96% of them. Together, the top ten hold about 0.064% of the sample. Material: naive CD4+ T cells sorted from blood. Taken with the paper, the label for cell subset or site translates to: CD45RA+ positively selected. These receptors were obtained from a woman aged 25 to 39 in good health.

This clone has only one observation. The chain joins TRBV7-8 to TRBJ1-5; D ambiguous. CDR1 is SGHVS and CDR2 is FQNEAQ in the germline V gene. This CDR3 is 14 amino acids long. V lost 1 base and J lost 3, with 7 bases in between. The CDR3 sequence is CASSLGGNNQPQHF. DNA of the CDR3: TGTGCCAGCAGCTTAGGCGGCAACAATCAGCCCCAGCATTTT.

The DNA for the CDR3 is TGTGCCAGCAGTTTTGCAGGGATTCATGAGCAGTTCTTC. Amino acid sequence: CASSFAGIHEQFF. This sequence joins TRBV28 and TRBJ2-1, with D perhaps matching TRBD1 (5 bases). The CDR3 contains 13 residues. Trimming shortened V by 3 bases and J by 8 bases, and 11 bases separated the two germline ends. CDR1 MDHEN and CDR2 SYDVKM come from the germline V gene.

This chain uses TRBV7-2 with TRBJ2-5; no clear D. Trimming removed 4 bases at V and 0 bases at J, with 3 bases between. The CDR3 runs 12 residues. The germline gives CDR1 SGHTA, CDR2 FQGNSA. The CDR3 spells CASSYNQETQYF. CDR3 nucleotides: TGTGCCAGCAGCTACAACCAAGAGACCCAGTACTTC. The complete variable domain, with remaining parts taken from reference TRBV7-2 and TRBJ2-5, reads GAGVSQSPSNKVTEKGKDVELRCDPISGHTALYWYRQSLGQGLEFLIYFQGNSAPDKSGLPSDRFSAERTGGSVSTLTIQRTQQEDSAVYLCASSYNQETQYFGPGTRLLVL.

The rearrangement links TRBV19 to TRBJ1-5, with 7 bases that match TRBD1. Unmatched junction bases numbered 6, after V lost 7 bases and J lost 3 bases. The V gene's germline CDR1 is LNHDA and CDR2 SQIVND (reference sequence). The CDR3 sequence is 14 residues long. CDR3 sequence: CASKVDRDNQPQHF. The CDR3 DNA is TGTGCCAGTAAAGTCGACAGGGACAATCAGCCCCAGCATTTT.

The chain employs TRBV5-1 and TRBJ1-3; weak D call: TRBD1 (5 bases). The CDR3 consists of 17 residues. Trimming removed 4 bases at V and 0 bases at J, with 17 bases between. The V gene's germline CDR1 is SGHRS and CDR2 YFSETQ. The CDR3 protein is CASSLEEGQYSGNTIYF. CDR3 sequence (DNA): TGCGCCAGCAGCCTGGAAGAGGGGCAATACTCTGGAAACACCATATATTTT.

This chain uses TRBV28 with TRBJ2-5; the match to TRBD2 covers 14 bases. CDR3 length: 15 residues. Germline V gives CDR1 MDHEN, CDR2 SYDVKM. With V trimmed by 6 bases and J by 11 bases, 11 bases remained unmatched. The CDR3 region is CASRSPGLAGVEQYF. In DNA form, the CDR3 reads TGTGCCAGCAGATCTCCGGGACTAGCGGGAGTTGAGCAGTACTTC.

This clone occurred once. V usage is TRBV19 and J usage is TRBJ2-3; D gene unclear. This CDR3 contains 12 residues. Trimming removed 5 bases from V and 5 bases from J, with 8 bases in between. Looked up from germline, CDR1 is LNHDA and CDR2 is SQIVND (reference sequence). DNA of the CDR3: TGTGCCAGTAGTCTGGGATTAGATACGCAGTATTTT. Translating gives CASSLGLDTQYF.

The chain recombines TRBV28 with TRBJ2-2; the D gene is possibly TRBD2 (5 bases). V lost 3 bases and J 4 bases, leaving 12 bases between the germline ends. Germline CDR1 is MDHEN and CDR2 is SYDVKM. This CDR3 comprises 15 residues. The CDR3 region is CASSFVGVATGELFF. For the CDR3, the DNA is TGTGCCAGCAGTTTCGTGGGAGTGGCCACCGGGGAGCTGTTTTTT.

V and J are TRBV6-5 and TRBJ1-5; D uncertain. This CDR3 contains 13 residues. Germline assignment: CDR1 MNHEY and CDR2 SVGAGI. V shed 6 bases and J shed 7 bases, with 13 bases lying between them. CDR3 nucleotide sequence: TGTGCCAGCAGCTCCACGATGGGGCAGCCCCAGCATTTT. This gives the protein CASSSTMGQPQHF.

The rearrangement links TRBV25-1 to TRBJ2-1, with D maybe TRBD2 (6 bases). CDR1 is MGHDK and CDR2 is SYGVNS in the germline V gene. The CDR3 has 17 residues. Trimming removed 3 bases from V and 6 bases from J, with 21 bases in between. The CDR3 here is CASSDDHRDFKANEQFF. The CDR3 DNA sequence: TGTGCCAGCAGTGATGACCACCGGGACTTTAAGGCCAATGAGCAGTTCTTC.

This clone has only a few counts. The CDR3, as DNA: TGCGCCAGCAGCTTGGGAACAGGTAGACCCACTGAAGCTTTCTTT. Encoded protein: CASSLGTGRPTEAFF. The chain combines TRBV5-1 with TRBJ1-1; TRBD1 is a possible D gene (5 bases). Trimming pared 0 bases from V and 4 bases from J, leaving 13 bases between. The CDR3 has 15 residues. Germline CDR1 is SGHRS and CDR2 is YFSETQ.

The chain uses TRBV28 and TRBJ2-7, with 9 bases fitting TRBD1. CDR1 is MDHEN, CDR2 SYDVKM, per germline. The CDR3 is 13 amino acids. V was clipped by 2 bases and J by 11 bases; unmatched bases: 7. The CDR3 nucleotides are TGTGCCAGCAGTTTACATAGGGGACAGGGAAAGTACTTC. This codes for CASSLHRGQGKYF.

The V and J genes are TRBV6-6 and TRBJ1-2, with TRBD1 matching 10 bases. This CDR3 has 15 residues. The junction had 5 bases not matched to a gene; V was cut back by 0 bases and J by 7 bases. Germline CDR1 is MNHNY and CDR2 is SVGAGI (reference sequence). CDR3 DNA sequence: TGTGCCAGCAGTTACTCGGTGGGACAGGGGACTGGCTACACCTTC. Protein product: CASSYSVGQGTGYTF.

The chain has TRBV18 and TRBJ2-5; no clear D gene. The assigned J gene may be wrong: the sequence end matches TRBJ2-7 better. The CDR3 runs 13 residues. Germline CDR1 reads KGHSH; CDR2 reads LQKENI. This CDR3 reads CASSPPGHYEQYF. In nucleotides, the CDR3 is TGTGCCAGCTCACCACCAGGGCACTACGAGCAGTACTTC.

The chain employs TRBV28 and TRBJ2-7; TRBD1 aligns across 8 bases. The CDR3 runs to 16 residues. CDR1 and CDR2 (germline): MDHEN, SYDVKM. Trimming cost V 4 bases and J 1 base; bases outside gene matches: 9. The DNA for the CDR3 is TGTGCCAGCAGTTCTACAGGGGGAAAGTCTTCCTACGAGCAGTACTTC. Amino acid sequence: CASSSTGGKSSYEQYF.

This clone appeared a single time. V gene TRBV19 combines with J gene TRBJ1-5; D remains ambiguous. The V end was cut by 9 bases, the J end by 2 bases, with 23 bases between. CDR1 and CDR2 (germline): LNHDA, SQIVND (reference sequence). The CDR3 covers 17 residues. In nucleotides, the CDR3 is TGTGCCAGCCGGAAGGCGCAGGCCGGGGAAGGCAATCAGCCCCAGCATTTT. It specifies CASRKAQAGEGNQPQHF.

The chain carries TRBV2 and TRBJ2-5; possible D gene TRBD1, 5 bases. Judging by the DNA end, TRBJ2-7 fits better; the J call may be wrong. Germline V gene sequence: CDR1 SNHLY, CDR2 FYNNEI. This CDR3 contains 12 residues. CDR3 amino acids: CASEGDVSEQYF. The CDR3 region has the DNA TGTGCCAGCGAAGGGGATGTCTCCGAGCAGTACTTC.

This chain uses TRBV19 with TRBJ1-2, with 8 bases that match TRBD1. After removal of 6 bases from V and 7 bases from J, the junction contained 13 bases not matched to a gene. The V gene's germline CDR1 is LNHDA and CDR2 SQIVND (reference sequence). The CDR3 is made up of 15 amino acids. The CDR3 region has the DNA TGTGCCAGTAGAGCCCCTCTAGACAGGGGAGGTGGCTACACCTTC. Encoded protein: CASRAPLDRGGGYTF. The full variable domain, its missing parts supplied by reference TRBV19 and TRBJ1-2, is DGGITQSPKYLFRKEGQNVTLSCEQNLNHDAMYWYRQDPGQGLRLIYYSQIVNDFQKGDIAEGYSVSREKKESFPLTVTSAQKNPTAFYLCASRAPLDRGGGYTFGSGTRLTVV.

This rearrangement joins TRBV28 to TRBJ1-2, with D possibly TRBD1 on 6 matching bases. The CDR3 is 12 residues long. Trimming shortened V by 4 bases and J by 8 bases, and 11 bases separated the two germline ends. Germline V gene data show CDR1 as MDHEN and CDR2 as SYDVKM. CDR3: CASSYRVGGYTF. In DNA, the CDR3 is TGTGCCAGCAGTTACAGGGTAGGAGGCTACACCTTC.

J is TRBJ1-1 and V is TRBV7-8; perhaps TRBD1 as D (6 bases). This CDR3 is 14 amino acids long. Trimming removed 1 base from V and 5 bases from J, with 11 bases in between. Germline CDR1 reads SGHVS; CDR2 reads FQNEAQ. CDR3 coding DNA: TGTGCCAGCAGCTTAGGACAGGTATGGACTGAAGCTTTCTTT. Translating gives CASSLGQVWTEAFF.

Worth noting for this clone: Other DNA sequences from this sample encode an identical CDR3 as well. The V gene is TRBV7-2, the J gene TRBJ2-7; possible D gene TRBD1, 5 bases. Germline V gene sequence: CDR1 SGHTA, CDR2 FQGNSA. The CDR3 is 13 residues long. V gave up 3 bases and J gave up 5 bases, with 11 bases separating them. In DNA, the CDR3 is TGTGCCAGCAGCTTTTCAGGGTCAGACGAGCAGTACTTC. As protein: CASSFSGSDEQYF.

A single count supports this clone. V is TRBV10-2 and J is TRBJ1-3; a weak D match, TRBD1 (5 bases). Germline-derived CDR1 and CDR2 are WSHSY and SAAADI. Trimming removed 2 bases at V and 0 bases at J, with 11 bases between. The CDR3 runs 16 residues. The CDR3 reads CASSEAYRSSGNTIYF. The DNA for the CDR3 is TGCGCCAGCAGTGAGGCCTACAGGAGCTCTGGAAACACCATATATTTT.

The J gene is TRBJ2-5, the V gene TRBV10-3, with 7 bases matching TRBD2. This CDR3 comprises 13 residues. J gave up 3 bases and V 6 bases, and 4 bases lay outside the gene matches. CDR1 ENHRY and CDR2 SYGVKD come from the germline V gene. CDR3 nucleotides: TGTGCCATCAGAAGCGCGGGGGAAGAGACCCAGTACTTC. Translated, it gives CAIRSAGEETQYF.

This sequence joins TRBV30 and TRBJ1-2; tentative D call: TRBD1 (6 bases). Germline lookup yields CDR1 GTSNPN and CDR2 SVGIG (reference sequence). Deletions cut 3 bases from V and 2 bases from J, with 10 bases between. The length of the CDR3 is 13 residues. CDR3 amino acids: CAWRATGNYGYTF. The CDR3 bases are TGTGCCTGGAGGGCTACAGGGAACTATGGCTACACCTTC. Based on the CDR3 plus reference TRBV30 and TRBJ1-2, the full variable domain is SQTIHQWPATLVQPVGSPLSLECTVEGTSNPNLYWYRQAAGRGLQLLFYSVGIGQISSEVPQNLSASRPQDRQFILSSKKLLLSDSGFYLCAWRATGNYGYTFGSGTRLTVV.

The V and J genes are TRBV5-1 and TRBJ2-7; D possibly corresponds to TRBD2 (6 bases). This CDR3 is built from 13 residues. Germline V gives CDR1 SGHRS, CDR2 YFSETQ. Trimming shortened V by 4 bases and J by 2 bases, and 10 bases separated the two germline ends. The CDR3 here is CASSERAPYEQYF. The CDR3 nucleotides read TGCGCCAGCAGCGAGCGGGCACCCTACGAGCAGTACTTC.

The chain is built from TRBV6-1 and TRBJ2-3; 8 bases align to TRBD2. The CDR3 is made up of 15 amino acids. The germline gives CDR1 MNHNS, CDR2 SASEGT. With V trimmed by 8 bases and J by 3 bases, 10 bases remained unmatched. CDR3 coding DNA: TGTGCCAGCCTATTTATAGCGGGGTTAACAGATACGCAGTATTTT. Translated, it gives CASLFIAGLTDTQYF.

The chain recombines TRBV5-4 with TRBJ1-1; the D is unclear. Germline V gene lookup returns CDR1 SGHNT and CDR2 YYREEE (reference sequence). The CDR3 consists of 14 residues. Trimming removed 4 bases from V and 1 base from J, with 11 bases in between. The CDR3 reads CASSPKNANTEAFF. The CDR3 region has the DNA TGTGCCAGCAGCCCAAAGAATGCGAACACTGAAGCTTTCTTT.